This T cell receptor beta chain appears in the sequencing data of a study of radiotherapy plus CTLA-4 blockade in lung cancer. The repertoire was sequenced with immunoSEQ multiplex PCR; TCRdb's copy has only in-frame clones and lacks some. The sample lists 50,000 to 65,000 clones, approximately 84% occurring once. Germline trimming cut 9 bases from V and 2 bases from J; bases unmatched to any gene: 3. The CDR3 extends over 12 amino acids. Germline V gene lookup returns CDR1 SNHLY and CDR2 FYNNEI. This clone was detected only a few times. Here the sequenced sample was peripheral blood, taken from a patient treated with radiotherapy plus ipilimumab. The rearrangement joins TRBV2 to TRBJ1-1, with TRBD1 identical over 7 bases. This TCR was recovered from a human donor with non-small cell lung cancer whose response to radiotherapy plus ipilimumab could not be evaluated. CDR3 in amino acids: CASHRGNTEAFF. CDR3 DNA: TGTGCCAGTCACAGGGGTAACACTGAAGCTTTCTTT.